One TCR beta chain is described in this entry. Its target is not known. The data derive from a study of CD8 T cells in ankylosing spondylitis. Notes on the study in general: The study identified a TCR beta motif of roughly eight highly homologous variants that appeared characteristic of ankylosing spondylitis blood. In synovial fluid and blood from reactive arthritis, some motif variants were previously reported. Peripheral blood held disease-linked clones only at relatively low frequency, and these were CD8+. Clones linked to disease were reported to show significant enrichment in matched ankylosing spondylitis synovial fluid.

Germline CDR1 MNHEY, CDR2 SVGEGT. Trimming removed 2 bases from V and 6 bases from J, with 8 bases in between. This CDR3 region has 12 residues. A quantitative 5'-RACE method, one with molecular barcodes, was used to make TCR beta libraries. One entry per CDR3 protein results from TCRdb running MiXCR on the 5' RACE reads. This table has almost 400,000 distinct CDR3 sequences, more than 20% appearing once. This chain uses TRBV6-2 or TRBV6-3 with TRBJ2-7, with no clear D. This TCR derives from a male donor with ankylosing spondylitis. The sequenced material came from blood, either unsorted or a sorted T cell fraction (not recorded which). CDR3 sequence (DNA): TGTGCCAGCAGTTACAGGGTCGGCGAGCAGTACTTC. Its protein product is CASSYRVGEQYF.